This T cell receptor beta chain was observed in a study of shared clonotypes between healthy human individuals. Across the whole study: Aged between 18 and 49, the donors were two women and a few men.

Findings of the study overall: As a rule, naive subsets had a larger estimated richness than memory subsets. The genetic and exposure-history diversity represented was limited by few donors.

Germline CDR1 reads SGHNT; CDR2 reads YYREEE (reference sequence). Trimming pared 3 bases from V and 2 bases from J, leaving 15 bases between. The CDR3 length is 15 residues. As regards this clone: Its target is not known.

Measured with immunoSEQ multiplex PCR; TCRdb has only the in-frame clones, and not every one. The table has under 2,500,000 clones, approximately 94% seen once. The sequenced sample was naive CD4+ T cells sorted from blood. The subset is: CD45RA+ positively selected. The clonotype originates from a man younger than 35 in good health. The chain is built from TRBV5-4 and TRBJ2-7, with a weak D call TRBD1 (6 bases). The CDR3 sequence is CASSSPWTAAYEQYF. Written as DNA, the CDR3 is TGTGCCAGCAGCTCTCCTTGGACAGCAGCCTACGAGCAGTACTTC.